These T cell receptor beta chains were read from a single sample in a study of blood T cell repertoires in COVID-19. The protocol was immunoSEQ multiplex PCR, while the TCRdb copy is restricted to in-frame clones and leaves out a portion. Among some 45,000 clones, more than 65% were seen once, and the ten largest hold more than 12%. Source material: peripheral blood. The receptor set was obtained from a human donor in a cohort sampled during active COVID-19. Each CDR3 is given with its conserved first and last residue. The D gene is left open where the match is weak. Some rows mark clone size as missing; the rest say once, few, many or name a class of expanded clone.

V	D	size	J	DNA	CDR3
TRBV19	NA	NA	TRBJ1-2	TGTGCCAGTAGTCCAGGGACTCAGATGGGGTATGGCTACACCTTC	CASSPGTQMGYGYTF
TRBV5-1	NA	NA	TRBJ2-5	TGCGCCAGCAGCTTGGGTACCACGGGGGGCAGGGAGACCCAGTACTTC	CASSLGTTGGRETQYF
TRBV7-9	NA	NA	TRBJ1-2	TGTGCCAGCAGCTTAGCGGTTGACTCTCAGGGCTACACCTTC	CASSLAVDSQGYTF
TRBV28	TRBD1	NA	TRBJ1-1	TGTGCCAGCAGGGACGACAGGGGGCTGACTGAAGCTTTCTTT	CASRDDRGLTEAFF
TRBV19	TRBD2	NA	TRBJ2-7	TGTGCCAGTAGTATGCGGGGGGCGGAATCCTACGAGCAGTACTTC	CASSMRGAESYEQYF
TRBV7-8	NA	NA	TRBJ2-1	TGTGCCAGCAGCCCCCAGGACAATGAGCAGTTCTTC	CASSPQDNEQFF
TRBV28	NA	NA	TRBJ1-1	TGTGCCAGCAGCGAGGCCCATAATGAAGCTTTCTTT	CASSEAHNEAFF
TRBV6-5	TRBD2	NA	TRBJ2-1	TGTGCCAGCAGTTACGGGACTAGCGGGCCAGAGCAGTTCTTC	CASSYGTSGPEQFF
TRBV7-2	TRBD2	once	TRBJ2-7	TGTGCCAGCAGCCCCATCGGGACTAGCGGGAGGACAGGGGAGCAGTACTTC	CASSPIGTSGRTGEQYF
TRBV18	TRBD1	NA	TRBJ1-2	TGTGCCAGCTCACCCTCCGACAGGGTTGGCTACACCTTC	CASSPSDRVGYTF
TRBV28	TRBD1	NA	TRBJ1-2	TGTGCCAGCAGGGGACAGGGCGATTATGGCTACACCTTC	CASRGQGDYGYTF
TRBV6-5	TRBD1	NA	TRBJ1-2	TGTGCCAGCAGTCGGGGACAGGGTAACTATGGCTACACCTTC	CASSRGQGNYGYTF
TRBV2	TRBD1	NA	TRBJ2-4	TGTGCCAGCAGGGGACAGGGGAAAAACATTCAGTACTTC	CASRGQGKNIQYF
TRBV28	TRBD1	NA	TRBJ1-4	TGTGCCAGCAGTTCCGAGGGGGCTGGGGCTAATGAAAAACTGTTTTTT	CASSSEGAGANEKLFF
TRBV11-3	TRBD2	NA	TRBJ2-1	TGTGCCAGCAGCTTATGGCTAGCGGGAGTCCGCAATGAGCAGTTCTTC	CASSLWLAGVRNEQFF
TRBV7-9	TRBD1	NA	TRBJ1-4	TGTGCCAGCAGCCTCTCAGGGGGCCTCGGTGAAAAACTGTTTTTT	CASSLSGGLGEKLFF
TRBV4-1	NA	few	TRBJ1-3	TGCGCCAGCAGCGATCGGGGGAACACCATATATTTT	CASSDRGNTIYF
TRBV11-3	TRBD1	NA	TRBJ2-7	TGTGCCAGCAGCCCGGGACAGGTTTATTACTACGAGCAGTACTTC	CASSPGQVYYYEQYF
TRBV28	TRBD1	NA	TRBJ1-2	TGTGCCAGCAGTTCAACAGGGGAAGGAAATGGCTACACCTTC	CASSSTGEGNGYTF
TRBV4-1	NA	NA	TRBJ1-3	TGCGCCAGCAGCCACCCAGTCTCTGGAAACACCATATATTTT	CASSHPVSGNTIYF
TRBV6-1	TRBD1	NA	TRBJ2-4	TGTGCCAGCAGTGAGGACAGGGCAGACATTCAGTACTTC	CASSEDRADIQYF
TRBV10-3	TRBD2	NA	TRBJ2-3	TGTGCCATAACAGCGGGAGAGAACGCAGATACGCAGTATTTT	CAITAGENADTQYF
TRBV24-1	NA	NA	TRBJ2-7	TGTGCCACCAGTGATTTGCCGACAGGCCAGCAGTACTTC	CATSDLPTGQQYF
TRBV19	NA	NA	TRBJ1-1	TGTGCCAGTAGTATGGGAGGGGCGCTTACTGAAGCTTTCTTT	CASSMGGALTEAFF
TRBV13	TRBD2	NA	TRBJ2-7	TGTGCCAGCAGCTGGGGGGAGGGGATGATCGAGCAGTACTTC	CASSWGEGMIEQYF
TRBV11-3	TRBD2	NA	TRBJ2-3	TGTGCCAGCAGCTCCGGACTAGCGGGAGGCTTTGGCACAGATACGCAGTATTTT	CASSSGLAGGFGTDTQYF
TRBV6-6	TRBD2	NA	TRBJ2-1	TGTGCCAGCAGTCCCGGACTAGCGGGAGGGCCGGGGAATGAGCAGTTCTTC	CASSPGLAGGPGNEQFF
TRBV2	TRBD2	NA	TRBJ2-3	TGTGCCAGCAGTACCGGGACTAGCGGGAGCACAGATACGCAGTATTTT	CASSTGTSGSTDTQYF
TRBV7-6	NA	NA	TRBJ1-5	TGTGCCAGCAGCTTAGAGGGTTCAGGGCAGCCCCAGCATTTT	CASSLEGSGQPQHF
TRBV21-1	NA	NA	TRBJ2-7	TGTGCCAGCACCAAACCCGACAGCCCTAACTTTGACGAGCAGTACTTC	CASTKPDSPNFDEQYF
TRBV4-2	NA	NA	TRBJ1-1	TGTGCCAGCAGCCAAGACCCAACGGCAGTCAGGACTGAAGCTTTCTTT	CASSQDPTAVRTEAFF
TRBV20-1	TRBD2	few	TRBJ2-3	TGCAGTGCTAGTAGCGGGAGAACAGATACGCAGTATTTT	CSASSGRTDTQYF
TRBV7-3	TRBD2	NA	TRBJ2-5	TGTGCCAGCAGCTTAAGCGCGGGAGCGGGCGAGACCCAGTACTTC	CASSLSAGAGETQYF
TRBV5-1	NA	NA	TRBJ2-5	TGCGCCAGCAGCTGGGGACTCATTTACCAAGAGACCCAGTACTTC	CASSWGLIYQETQYF
TRBV11-3	TRBD2	few	TRBJ2-7	TGTGCCAGCAGCTTAGGGGGACTACTTACCCACGAGCAGTACTTC	CASSLGGLLTHEQYF
TRBV7-9	NA	NA	TRBJ2-7	TGTGCCAGCGGTAGAGGCCCCTACGAGCAGTACTTC	CASGRGPYEQYF
TRBV6-2/TRBV6-3	TRBD2	NA	TRBJ2-1	TGTGCCAGCAGTTCCGGGCGTCTAGCGGGGTTATACAATGAGCAGTTCTTC	CASSSGRLAGLYNEQFF
TRBV5-1	NA	NA	TRBJ2-3	TGCGCCAGCAGCTTGGAACCCAAAGGAGGCACAGATACGCAGTATTTT	CASSLEPKGGTDTQYF
TRBV7-8	TRBD2	NA	TRBJ2-2	TGTGCCAGCAGCCCAAATCGACTAGCGGGAAGGGCCGGGGAGCTGTTTTTT	CASSPNRLAGRAGELFF
TRBV7-2	NA	NA	TRBJ2-7	TGTGCCAGCAGCGCTAGGGGGTCTGGGGAGCAGTACTTC	CASSARGSGEQYF
TRBV24-1	TRBD1	NA	TRBJ1-4	TGTGCCACCCAAGGGACAGGGGAAGGTGAAAAACTGTTTTTT	CATQGTGEGEKLFF
TRBV5-1	NA	NA	TRBJ1-5	TGCGCCAGCAGCTTAGCTGGGGAAGGAGGACAGCCCCAGCATTTT	CASSLAGEGGQPQHF
TRBV25-1	TRBD1	NA	TRBJ2-3	TGTGCCAGCAGTGAATTAGGGGGACAGGGAACAGATACGCAGTATTTT	CASSELGGQGTDTQYF
TRBV10-1	TRBD1	NA	TRBJ1-1	TGCGCCAGCGGGACAGCGAACACTGAAGCTTTCTTT	CASGTANTEAFF
TRBV4-2	TRBD2	NA	TRBJ2-5	TGTGCCAGCAGCCATGGGACTAGCGGAGAGACCCAGTACTTC	CASSHGTSGETQYF
TRBV7-3	TRBD2	NA	TRBJ2-1	TGTGCCAGCAGCTTAAAGCCGGGTAGCGGGAGGGAAGAGCAGTTCTTC	CASSLKPGSGREEQFF
TRBV28	TRBD2	NA	TRBJ2-1	TGTGCCAGCAGTTCCCTCTGGACTAGCGGGATACAATACAATGAGCAGTTCTTC	CASSSLWTSGIQYNEQFF
TRBV29-1	TRBD2	NA	TRBJ2-1	TGCAGCGTTGAGAACCTAGCGGGAGATCTAAATGAGCAGTTCTTC	CSVENLAGDLNEQFF
TRBV5-1	TRBD1	NA	TRBJ2-7	TGCGCCAGCAGCTCCCAACCCACGGCGACAGGGGGCTACGAGCAGTACTTC	CASSSQPTATGGYEQYF
TRBV29-1	TRBD2	NA	TRBJ2-1	TGCAGCGTTGCTAGCGGGAGGGCCTACAATGAGCAGTTCTTC	CSVASGRAYNEQFF
TRBV2	TRBD1	NA	TRBJ1-2	TGTGCCAGCAGTGATGGGCAGGGGGGCAACTATGGCTACACCTTC	CASSDGQGGNYGYTF
TRBV10-1	TRBD1	NA	TRBJ1-1	TGCGCCAGCAGCGACAGGGGGTTCGAAGCTTTCTTT	CASSDRGFEAFF
TRBV3-1/TRBV3-2	NA	NA	TRBJ1-4	TGTGCCAGCAGCCAAGGAGGGTCCACAACTAATGAAAAACTGTTTTTT	CASSQGGSTTNEKLFF
TRBV5-4	TRBD1	NA	TRBJ2-7	TGTGCCAGCAGCCCGACGGACAGGAGGTACGAGCAGTACTTC	CASSPTDRRYEQYF
TRBV5-5	NA	few	TRBJ1-3	TGTGCCAGCAGCTTGGTGTGGCTCTCTGGAAACACCATATATTTT	CASSLVWLSGNTIYF
TRBV7-2	TRBD1	NA	TRBJ2-5	TGTGCCAGCAGCTCGAGGGACAGGGATAGTCAAGAGACCCAGTACTTC	CASSSRDRDSQETQYF
TRBV10-3	TRBD1	NA	TRBJ2-7	TGTGCCATCAGTGAGAGAGGGACAGCAGCCTACGAGCAGTACTTC	CAISERGTAAYEQYF
TRBV4-1	NA	NA	TRBJ1-6	TGCGCCAGCAGCCAACTACCCATTAGGACTCCGAATTCACCCCTCCACTTT	CASSQLPIRTPNSPLHF
TRBV7-8	TRBD2	NA	TRBJ2-3	TGTGCCAGCAGCGTATATATAGCGGGGGGCACAGATACGCAGTATTTT	CASSVYIAGGTDTQYF